These T cell receptor beta chains were read from a single sample in a study of regulatory T cells in long-lasting Graves disease. TCRdb reprocessed the multiplex PCR reads with MiXCR, giving one entry per CDR3 protein. The sample gives 500,000 to 800,000 distinct CDR3 sequences, approximately 31% of which show up once; roughly 40% is in the top ten. This specimen consisted of peripheral blood mononuclear cells (PBMCs), obtained when the disease was refractory, from a patient treated with antithyroid drugs. The receptor source for this set is a female donor with Graves disease. Both conserved end residues are part of each CDR3. The order of the fields is V gene, J gene, CDR3 protein.

v_gene: TRBV20-1
j_gene: TRBJ2-5
CDR3aa: CSANPPPSGRAGKTQYF

v_gene: TRBV25-1
j_gene: TRBJ1-4
CDR3aa: CASSDRGQDEKLFF

v_gene: TRBV30
j_gene: TRBJ2-5
CDR3aa: CAWSEGLAGGKETQYF

v_gene: TRBV6-1
j_gene: TRBJ1-2
CDR3aa: CASSPGGNGGYTF

v_gene: TRBV29-1
j_gene: TRBJ1-2
CDR3aa: CSVEDLAGRDYGYTF

v_gene: TRBV18
j_gene: TRBJ1-5
CDR3aa: CANSPRGRTEDQPQHF

v_gene: TRBV28
j_gene: TRBJ1-1
CDR3aa: CASSPTGLNTEAFF

v_gene: TRBV19
j_gene: TRBJ1-5
CDR3aa: CASSIFGGDQPQHF

v_gene: TRBV7-9
j_gene: TRBJ1-1
CDR3aa: CASNEGVTNTEAFF

v_gene: TRBV5-1
j_gene: TRBJ1-2
CDR3aa: CASSTSTDRFNYGYTF

v_gene: TRBV2
j_gene: TRBJ2-5
CDR3aa: CASSVGGRETQYF

v_gene: TRBV6-1
j_gene: TRBJ1-1
CDR3aa: CASSQMTETEAFF

v_gene: TRBV5-1
j_gene: TRBJ2-7
CDR3aa: CASSFTDGVGSYEQYF

v_gene: TRBV12-3/TRBV12-4
j_gene: TRBJ1-3
CDR3aa: CASSPDRGPGNTIYF

v_gene: TRBV12-3/TRBV12-4
j_gene: TRBJ1-5
CDR3aa: CASSLAGGRVQPQHF

v_gene: TRBV29-1
j_gene: TRBJ1-1
CDR3aa: CSVKSPLGRATEAFF

v_gene: TRBV5-1
j_gene: TRBJ2-7
CDR3aa: CASSLGGQGSYEQYF

v_gene: TRBV5-1
j_gene: TRBJ2-7
CDR3aa: CASSEPGQGTYEQYF

v_gene: TRBV20-1
j_gene: TRBJ2-3
CDR3aa: CSARDPLAGRDTQYF

v_gene: TRBV2
j_gene: TRBJ2-5
CDR3aa: CASSDTGQETQYF

v_gene: TRBV10-3
j_gene: TRBJ1-5
CDR3aa: CAIRTGNYSNQPQHF

v_gene: TRBV5-1
j_gene: TRBJ1-4
CDR3aa: CASSPGLLGEKLFF

v_gene: TRBV20-1
j_gene: TRBJ2-3
CDR3aa: CSAQESAGGIADTQYF

v_gene: TRBV20-1
j_gene: TRBJ1-4
CDR3aa: CSARLGGRAEKLFF

v_gene: TRBV29-1
j_gene: TRBJ1-1
CDR3aa: CSVGDTLNTEAFF

v_gene: TRBV5-1
j_gene: TRBJ1-1
CDR3aa: CASSLVELNTEAFF

v_gene: TRBV12-3/TRBV12-4
j_gene: TRBJ2-4
CDR3aa: CASSDLAKNIQYF

v_gene: TRBV7-9
j_gene: TRBJ2-7
CDR3aa: CASSSSDAYEQYF

v_gene: TRBV7-6
j_gene: TRBJ1-1
CDR3aa: CASSSNRGSTEAFF

v_gene: TRBV6-1
j_gene: TRBJ1-2
CDR3aa: CASGDRDYGYTF

v_gene: TRBV2
j_gene: TRBJ1-2
CDR3aa: CASSTGQSYGYTF

v_gene: TRBV28
j_gene: TRBJ1-2
CDR3aa: CASSFRGQRGYGYTF

v_gene: TRBV19
j_gene: TRBJ1-1
CDR3aa: CASSTRFGNTEAFF

v_gene: TRBV10-3
j_gene: TRBJ1-4
CDR3aa: CAISESSGPIYGKLFF

v_gene: TRBV30
j_gene: TRBJ1-1
CDR3aa: CAWSVIRGTEAFF